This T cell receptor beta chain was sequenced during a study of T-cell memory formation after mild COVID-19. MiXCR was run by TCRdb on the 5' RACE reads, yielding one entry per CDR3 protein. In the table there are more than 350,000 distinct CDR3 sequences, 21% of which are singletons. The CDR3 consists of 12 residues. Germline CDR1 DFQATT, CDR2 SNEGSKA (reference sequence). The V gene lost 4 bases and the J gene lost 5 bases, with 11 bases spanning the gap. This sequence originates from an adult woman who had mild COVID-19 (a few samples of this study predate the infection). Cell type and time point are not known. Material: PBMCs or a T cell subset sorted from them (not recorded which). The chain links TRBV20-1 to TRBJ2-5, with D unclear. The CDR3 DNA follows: TGCAGTGCTAAGGTCTGGCCGGAGACCCAGTACTTC. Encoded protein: CSAKVWPETQYF.